Listed below are T cell receptor beta chains from one sample, sequenced in a study of post-analysis software for immune sequencing data. A single record per CDR3 protein comes from TCRdb applying MiXCR to the PCR reads. There are hundreds of thousands of distinct CDR3 sequences in the sample; 55% to 60% occur only once, and approximately 11% lies in the top ten. What was sequenced was blood. The receptor source for this set is a girl aged 2-9 years with multiple sclerosis. Each CDR3 is given with its conserved first and last residue. D genes are given only for firm matches. A row's size may be missing; if present it is once, few, many or a size class.

j_gene: TRBJ2-7
abundance: .
d_gene: .
v_gene: TRBV7-9
CDR3aa: CASSTGTLSSYEQYF
CDR3nt: TGTGCCAGCAGTACCGGGACATTGAGCTCCTACGAGCAGTACTTC

j_gene: TRBJ1-1
abundance: .
d_gene: .
v_gene: TRBV5-5
CDR3aa: CASSSLTLMNTEAFF
CDR3nt: TGTGCCAGCAGCTCCCTGACACTGATGAACACTGAAGCTTTCTTT

j_gene: TRBJ1-2
abundance: .
d_gene: .
v_gene: TRBV12-3/TRBV12-4
CDR3aa: CASSFPGVYGYTF
CDR3nt: TGTGCCAGCAGTTTCCCAGGAGTCTATGGCTACACCTTC

j_gene: TRBJ2-6
abundance: .
d_gene: .
v_gene: TRBV5-6
CDR3aa: CASSWTNGANVLTF
CDR3nt: TGTGCCAGCAGCTGGACGAACGGGGCCAACGTCCTGACTTTC

j_gene: TRBJ1-1
abundance: once
d_gene: .
v_gene: TRBV20-1
CDR3aa: CSVREGVNTEAFF
CDR3nt: TGCAGTGTCAGGGAGGGGGTTAACACTGAAGCTTTCTTT

j_gene: TRBJ1-5
abundance: .
d_gene: .
v_gene: TRBV20-1
CDR3aa: CSARENVGQPQHF
CDR3nt: TGCAGTGCTAGGGAGAATGTAGGGCAGCCCCAGCATTTT

j_gene: TRBJ1-2
abundance: once
d_gene: .
v_gene: TRBV29-1
CDR3aa: CSVRPLSLNYGYTF
CDR3nt: TGCAGCGTCCGACCCCTGTCGCTAAACTATGGCTACACCTTC

j_gene: TRBJ2-6
abundance: .
d_gene: .
v_gene: TRBV7-9
CDR3aa: CASSLVKTGANVLTF
CDR3nt: TGTGCCAGCAGCTTAGTAAAGACTGGGGCCAACGTCCTGACTTTC

j_gene: TRBJ2-7
abundance: .
d_gene: .
v_gene: TRBV3-1
CDR3aa: CASSSPRGPYEQYF
CDR3nt: TGTGCCAGCAGCTCCCCTCGGGGACCCTACGAGCAGTACTTC

j_gene: TRBJ2-3
abundance: .
d_gene: .
v_gene: TRBV20-1
CDR3aa: CSASRDSTDTQYF
CDR3nt: TGCAGCGCTAGTCGGGATAGCACAGATACGCAGTATTTT

j_gene: TRBJ2-7
abundance: .
d_gene: .
v_gene: TRBV5-1
CDR3aa: CASRPDRSYEQYF
CDR3nt: TGCGCCAGCCGCCCAGACAGAAGCTACGAGCAGTACTTC

j_gene: TRBJ2-7
abundance: .
d_gene: .
v_gene: TRBV5-1
CDR3aa: CASREERGEQYF
CDR3nt: TGCGCCAGCAGGGAGGAAAGAGGTGAGCAGTACTTC

j_gene: TRBJ2-7
abundance: .
d_gene: .
v_gene: TRBV18
CDR3aa: CASSQTRNEQYF
CDR3nt: TGTGCCAGCTCACAGACTAGAAACGAGCAGTACTTC

j_gene: TRBJ2-1
abundance: few
d_gene: .
v_gene: TRBV7-7
CDR3aa: CASSPGGSNEQFF
CDR3nt: TGTGCCAGCAGCCCTGGGGGCAGCAATGAGCAGTTCTTC

j_gene: TRBJ2-3
abundance: .
d_gene: TRBD2
v_gene: TRBV27
CDR3aa: CASKSGGLGISTDTQYF
CDR3nt: TGTGCCAGCAAGTCCGGGGGACTAGGGATTTCCACAGATACGCAGTATTTT